What follows are 18 T cell receptor beta chains derived from one specimen sequenced in a study of blood T cells in healthy people across ages. Together with a sample-barcoded 5' primer, a J-beta primer mix was included in a second PCR lasting about 7 to 12 cycles. One entry per CDR3 protein results from TCRdb running MiXCR on the 5' RACE reads. The sample contains 850,000 to 1,100,000 distinct CDR3 sequences, more than 30% of which appear only once. Sequenced input: blood. Source of these receptors: a man between 18 and 29 years old in good health.

The rearrangement joins TRBV12-3 or TRBV12-4 to TRBJ1-4; D is uncertain. The CDR3 runs 13 residues. V shed 8 bases and J shed 5 bases, with 12 bases lying between them. For the CDR3, the DNA is TGTGCCAGCCGCCCGAGTCTAAATGAAAAACTGTTTTTT. Its protein product is CASRPSLNEKLFF.

This clonotype has a handful of counts. The genes are TRBV10-3 and TRBJ1-2; weak D call: TRBD1 (5 bases). With 2 bases removed from V and 4 bases from J, the gap between germline ends came to 8 bases. Germline V gene lookup returns CDR1 ENHRY and CDR2 SYGVKD. CDR3 length: 13 residues. CDR3 loop: CAISEDGTYGYTF. The CDR3 region has the DNA TGTGCCATCAGTGAGGACGGGACCTATGGCTACACCTTC.

This clonotype was seen a handful of times. The gene calls are TRBV7-9 and TRBJ2-3; D not resolved. The germline V and J ends were trimmed by 1 base and 2 bases, with 10 bases remaining between them. CDR1 is SEHNR and CDR2 is FQNEAQ in the germline V gene (reference sequence). This CDR3 spans 15 amino acids. CDR3 protein: CASSLVQTDTDTQYF. As DNA, the CDR3 is TGTGCCAGCAGCTTAGTACAGACCGACACAGATACGCAGTATTTT. Full variable domain (remainder filled in from reference TRBV7-9 and TRBJ2-3): DTGVSQNPRHKITKRGQNVTFRCDPISEHNRLYWYRQTLGQGPEFLTYFQNEAQLEKSRLLSDRFSAERPKGSFSTLEIQRTEQGDSAMYLCASSLVQTDTDTQYFGPGTRLTVL.

This sequence joins TRBV20-1 and TRBJ1-5, with TRBD1 matching 7 bases. This CDR3 is built from 16 residues. In germline, CDR1 is DFQATT, CDR2 SNEGSKA (reference sequence). The trim removed 3 bases at V and 0 bases at J, leaving 8 bases unmatched. The CDR3 DNA sequence: TGCAGTGCTAGCGTGGGACAGCAATATAGCAATCAGCCCCAGCATTTT. Residues: CSASVGQQYSNQPQHF.

The V call is TRBV20-1, the J call TRBJ1-1; weak D call: TRBD1 (6 bases). Germline CDR1 reads DFQATT; CDR2 reads SNEGSKA (reference sequence). The CDR3 contains 12 residues. CDR3 sequence (DNA): TGCACCGGCGAGGGGGATGACACTGAAGCTTTCTTT. Translating it yields CTGEGDDTEAFF.

CDR3 nucleotides: TGCGCCAGCAGCCAAGATCAGGGGGGGTACGGAGAGACCCAGTACTTC. Its translation: CASSQDQGGYGETQYF. V usage is TRBV4-3 and J usage is TRBJ2-5; D assignment may be TRBD1 or TRBD2 (7 bases each). With 0 bases removed from V and 4 bases from J, the gap between germline ends came to 15 bases. The CDR3 is made up of 16 amino acids. Germline loops: CDR1 LGHNA, CDR2 YSLEER.

The chain couples TRBV18 to TRBJ1-2, with D unresolved. The germline V and J ends were trimmed by 2 bases and 2 bases, with 9 bases remaining between them. Germline-derived CDR1 and CDR2 are KGHSH and LQKENI. This CDR3 has 14 amino acids. The CDR3 loop is CASSPENLNYGYTF. CDR3 nucleotides: TGTGCCAGCTCACCAGAGAACCTAAACTATGGCTACACCTTC.

In this sample, this clonotype turned up a few times. J is TRBJ2-4 and V is TRBV15; D could derive from TRBD1 or TRBD2 (5 bases each). V dropped 0 bases and J dropped 1 base, with 16 bases sitting between them. The CDR3 has 18 residues. Looked up from germline, CDR1 is LNHNV and CDR2 is YYDKDF (reference sequence). This chain's CDR3 is CATSRDWARDDAKNIQYF. The CDR3 DNA reads TGTGCCACCAGCAGAGATTGGGCCAGGGACGATGCCAAAAACATTCAGTACTTC.

About this clonotype itself: A junction end diverges from the germline sequence, so it may reflect a read error. The chain has TRBV7-2 and TRBJ2-6; D might be TRBD1 or TRBD2, each matching 5 bases. The CDR3 is 17 amino acids. CDR1 and CDR2 (germline): SGHTA, FQGNSA. The DNA for the CDR3 is TGTGCCGGCAGCTCCCAGTTGAGGGGTTCTGGGGCCAACGTCCTGACTTTC. Its translation: CAGSSQLRGSGANVLTF.

This clonotype came up a few times. The chain is built from TRBV12-3 or TRBV12-4 and TRBJ2-1; unclear D gene. The CDR3 is 10 amino acids. With 2 bases removed from V and 10 bases from J, the gap between germline ends came to 3 bases. This chain's CDR3 is CASSLIEQFF. The CDR3 bases are TGTGCCAGCAGTTTAATCGAGCAGTTCTTC.

The J gene is TRBJ1-2, the V gene TRBV20-1; TRBD1 agrees at 8 bases. This CDR3 region has 14 residues. Germline V gene data show CDR1 as DFQATT and CDR2 as SNEGSKA (reference sequence). V dropped 5 bases and J dropped 1; count of bases not matched to a gene: 6. DNA for the CDR3: TGCAGTGCTGAGGACAGGGCGAGTAACTATGGCTACACCTTC. Translated: CSAEDRASNYGYTF.

The chain employs TRBV4-3 and TRBJ2-7; no definite D call. Germline lookup yields CDR1 LGHNA and CDR2 YSLEER. With 5 bases removed from V and 7 bases from J, the gap between germline ends came to 21 bases. The CDR3 is 15 amino acids. CDR3 loop: CASSATGGGYNEQYF. Written as DNA, the CDR3 is TGCGCCAGCAGCGCTACGGGTGGCGGCTACAATGAGCAGTACTTC.

This clonotype was counted a single time. A junction end diverges from the germline sequence, so it may reflect a read error. The chain uses TRBV14 and TRBJ2-3; no clear D. Germline V lookup: CDR1 SGHDN, CDR2 FVKESK. The CDR3 length is 14 residues. The CDR3 loop is CAGSQGYPAGTQYF. DNA for the CDR3: TGTGCCGGCAGCCAAGGCTATCCCGCCGGTACGCAGTATTTT.

As concerns this clonotype: An end of the junction differs from the germline gene, which may be a read error. The V and J genes are TRBV20-1 and TRBJ2-1; D perhaps matches TRBD1 (8 bases). From germline, CDR1 is DFQATT and CDR2 SNEGSKA (reference sequence). The CDR3 is made up of 12 amino acids. CDR3 sequence: CSASTGGDERFF. Here the CDR3 DNA reads TGCAGTGCCAGTACAGGGGGGGATGAGCGGTTCTTC.

The gene calls are TRBV20-1 and TRBJ1-1; TRBD1 matches 7 bases. The trim removed 4 bases at V and 10 bases at J, leaving 9 bases unmatched. The CDR3 length is 12 residues. Germline V gives CDR1 DFQATT, CDR2 SNEGSKA (reference sequence). In nucleotides, the CDR3 is TGCAGTGCTACTCGACAGGGCCGTAGAGCTTTCTTT. It codes for CSATRQGRRAFF.

This clonotype came up a few times. Given a much more abundant clone one base away, this may be a read error. V and J are TRBV6-2 or TRBV6-3 and TRBJ2-3; D remains ambiguous. Trimming removed 2 bases from V and 3 bases from J, with 3 bases in between. Per germline, CDR1 MNHEY and CDR2 SVGEGT. The CDR3 contains 12 residues. In nucleotides, the CDR3 is TGTGCCAGCAGTTACATGACAGATACGCAGTATTTT. Protein sequence: CASSYMTDTQYF.

The chain links TRBV11-2 to TRBJ2-7; D ambiguous. CDR1 is SGHAT, CDR2 FQNNGV, per germline. Trimming took 4 bases from V and 7 from J, leaving 14 bases between them. The CDR3 spans 13 residues. CDR3 nucleotides: TGTGCCAGCAGCTCTAATACTTACAATGAGCAGTACTTC. This sequence encodes CASSSNTYNEQYF.

This clonotype has only a few counts. V is TRBV7-8 and J is TRBJ2-1; D is possibly TRBD2 (6 bases). CDR3 size: 15 residues. Trimming pared 6 bases from V and 4 bases from J, leaving 16 bases between. Germline V lookup: CDR1 SGHVS, CDR2 FQNEAQ. The CDR3 here is CASRAGEGSYNEQFF. The DNA for the CDR3 is TGTGCCAGCAGAGCGGGCGAGGGGTCTTACAATGAGCAGTTCTTC.